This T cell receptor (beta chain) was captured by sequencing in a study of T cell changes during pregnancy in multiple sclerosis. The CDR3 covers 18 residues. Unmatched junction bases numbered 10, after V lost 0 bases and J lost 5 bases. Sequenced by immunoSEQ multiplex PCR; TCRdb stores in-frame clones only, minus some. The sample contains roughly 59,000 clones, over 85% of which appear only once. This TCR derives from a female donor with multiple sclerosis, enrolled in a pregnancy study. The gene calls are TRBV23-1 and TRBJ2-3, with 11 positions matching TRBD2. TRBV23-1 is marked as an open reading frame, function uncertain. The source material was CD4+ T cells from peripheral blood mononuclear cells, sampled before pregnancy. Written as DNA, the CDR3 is TGCGCCAGCAGTCAATCGACGTTAGCGGGAGGGCCGGGAGATACGCAGTATTTT. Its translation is CASSQSTLAGGPGDTQYF.